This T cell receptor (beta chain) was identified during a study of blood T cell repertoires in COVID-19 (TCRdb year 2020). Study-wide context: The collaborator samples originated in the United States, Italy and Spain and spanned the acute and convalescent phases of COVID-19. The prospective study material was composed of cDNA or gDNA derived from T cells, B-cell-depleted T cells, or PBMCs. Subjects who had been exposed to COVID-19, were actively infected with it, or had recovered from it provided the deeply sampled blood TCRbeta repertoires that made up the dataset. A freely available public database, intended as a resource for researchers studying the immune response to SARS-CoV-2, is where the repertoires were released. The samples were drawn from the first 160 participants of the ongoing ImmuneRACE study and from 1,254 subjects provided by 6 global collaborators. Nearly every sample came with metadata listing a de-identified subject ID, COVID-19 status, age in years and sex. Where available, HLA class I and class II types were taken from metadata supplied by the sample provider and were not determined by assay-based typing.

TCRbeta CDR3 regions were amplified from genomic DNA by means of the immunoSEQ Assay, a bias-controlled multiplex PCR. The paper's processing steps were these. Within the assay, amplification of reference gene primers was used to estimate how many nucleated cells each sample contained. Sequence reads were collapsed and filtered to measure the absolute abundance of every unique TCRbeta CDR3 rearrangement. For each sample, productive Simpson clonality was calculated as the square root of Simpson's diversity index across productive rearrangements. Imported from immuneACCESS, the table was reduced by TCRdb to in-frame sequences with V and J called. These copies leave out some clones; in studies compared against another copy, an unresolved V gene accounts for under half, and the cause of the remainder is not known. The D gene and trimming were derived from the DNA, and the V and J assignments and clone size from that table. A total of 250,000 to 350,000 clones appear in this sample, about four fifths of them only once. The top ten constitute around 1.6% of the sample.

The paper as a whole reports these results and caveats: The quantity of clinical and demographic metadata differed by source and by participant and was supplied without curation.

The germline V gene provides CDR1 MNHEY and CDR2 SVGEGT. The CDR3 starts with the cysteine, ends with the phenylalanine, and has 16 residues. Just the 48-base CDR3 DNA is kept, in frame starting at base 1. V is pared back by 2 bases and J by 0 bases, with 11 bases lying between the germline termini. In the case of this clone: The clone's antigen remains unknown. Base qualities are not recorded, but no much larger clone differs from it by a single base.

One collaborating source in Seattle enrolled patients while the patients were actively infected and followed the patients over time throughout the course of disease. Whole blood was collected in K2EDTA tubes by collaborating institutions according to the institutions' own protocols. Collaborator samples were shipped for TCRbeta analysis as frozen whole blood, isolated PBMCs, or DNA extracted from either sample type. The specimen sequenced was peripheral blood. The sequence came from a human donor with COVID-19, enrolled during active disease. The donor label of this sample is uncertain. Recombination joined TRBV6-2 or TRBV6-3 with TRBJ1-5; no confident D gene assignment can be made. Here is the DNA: TGTGCCAGCAGTTACCGATTCGCACATAGCAATCAGCCCCAGCATTTT. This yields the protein CASSYRFAHSNQPQHF.